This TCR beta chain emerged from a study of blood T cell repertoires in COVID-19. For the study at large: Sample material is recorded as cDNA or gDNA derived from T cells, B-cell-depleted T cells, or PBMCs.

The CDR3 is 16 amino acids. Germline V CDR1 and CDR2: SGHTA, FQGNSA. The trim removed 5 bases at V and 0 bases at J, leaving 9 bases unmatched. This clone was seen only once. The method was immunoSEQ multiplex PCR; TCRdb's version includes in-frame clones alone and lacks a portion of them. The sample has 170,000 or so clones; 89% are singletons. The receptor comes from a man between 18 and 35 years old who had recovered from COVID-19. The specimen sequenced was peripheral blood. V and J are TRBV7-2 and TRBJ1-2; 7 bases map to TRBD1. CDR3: CASSPQTGRANYGYTF. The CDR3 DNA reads TGTGCCAGCAGCCCACAGACAGGGCGAGCTAACTATGGCTACACCTTC.